This is a list of T cell receptor beta chains from one sample in a study of blood T cell repertoires in COVID-19. Libraries were prepared by immunoSEQ multiplex PCR; TCRdb keeps only in-frame clonotypes and omits some of them. The data contain some 190,000 clones, roughly 84% of them seen just once; the ten biggest clones take up around 20%. Source material: peripheral blood. The receptor set was obtained from a human donor in a cohort sampled during active COVID-19. CDR3s include the opening cysteine and the closing phenylalanine or tryptophan. A D gene is named only where the DNA matches it firmly. Size values are once, few and many counts, or a class for expanded clones, and some rows have none.

abundance: -
j_gene: TRBJ1-1
v_gene: TRBV7-9
d_gene: TRBD1
CDR3aa: CASSLTTGGQAFF
CDR3nt: TGTGCCAGCAGCTTAACCACAGGGGGTCAAGCTTTCTTT

abundance: few
j_gene: TRBJ2-3
v_gene: TRBV7-2
d_gene: -
CDR3aa: CASAGGLPDTQYF
CDR3nt: TGTGCCAGCGCCGGCGGCCTACCAGATACGCAGTATTTT

abundance: -
j_gene: TRBJ1-1
v_gene: TRBV7-2
d_gene: TRBD1
CDR3aa: CASSTRGTGGTEAFF
CDR3nt: TGTGCCAGCAGCACTCGAGGGACAGGAGGCACTGAAGCTTTCTTT

abundance: -
j_gene: TRBJ1-2
v_gene: TRBV5-6
d_gene: -
CDR3aa: CASSFPRVRGYTF
CDR3nt: TGTGCCAGCAGCTTTCCCAGGGTGAGGGGCTACACCTTC

abundance: few
j_gene: TRBJ1-6
v_gene: TRBV27
d_gene: -
CDR3aa: CASSLSGGAYSYNSPLHF
CDR3nt: TGTGCCAGCAGTTTATCGGGCGGGGCGTACTCCTATAATTCACCCCTCCACTTT

abundance: -
j_gene: TRBJ2-6
v_gene: TRBV28
d_gene: -
CDR3aa: CASRSTGANVLTF
CDR3nt: TGTGCCAGTAGGAGTACTGGGGCCAACGTCCTGACTTTC

abundance: -
j_gene: TRBJ2-2
v_gene: TRBV2
d_gene: -
CDR3aa: CASRATGDLAGELFF
CDR3nt: TGTGCCAGCAGGGCAACAGGGGACCTAGCGGGGGAGCTGTTTTTT

abundance: -
j_gene: TRBJ1-5
v_gene: TRBV2
d_gene: TRBD1
CDR3aa: CASSGQRNQPQHF
CDR3nt: TGTGCCAGCTCGGGACAGCGCAATCAGCCCCAGCATTTT

abundance: -
j_gene: TRBJ1-4
v_gene: TRBV3-1/TRBV3-2
d_gene: TRBD1
CDR3aa: CASSQHGTDNEKLFF
CDR3nt: TGTGCCAGCAGCCAGCACGGGACAGATAATGAAAAACTGTTTTTT

abundance: -
j_gene: TRBJ2-3
v_gene: TRBV19
d_gene: TRBD2
CDR3aa: CASSIGSGGPSDTQYF
CDR3nt: TGTGCCAGTAGTATAGGGTCGGGGGGGCCATCAGATACGCAGTATTTT

abundance: -
j_gene: TRBJ2-1
v_gene: TRBV19
d_gene: -
CDR3aa: CASSIDQTTFNEQFF
CDR3nt: TGTGCCAGTAGTATAGATCAAACTACCTTCAATGAGCAGTTCTTC

abundance: -
j_gene: TRBJ2-2
v_gene: TRBV7-8
d_gene: -
CDR3aa: CASSLVVGNWNTGELFF
CDR3nt: TGTGCCAGCAGCTTAGTAGTCGGGAATTGGAACACCGGGGAGCTGTTTTTT

abundance: many
j_gene: TRBJ1-1
v_gene: TRBV3-1/TRBV3-2
d_gene: TRBD1
CDR3aa: CASSQMGQGRVEAFF
CDR3nt: TGTGCCAGCAGCCAGATGGGACAGGGACGGGTTGAAGCTTTCTTT

abundance: -
j_gene: TRBJ2-7
v_gene: TRBV29-1
d_gene: TRBD1
CDR3aa: CSVVGQGGYEQYF
CDR3nt: TGCAGCGTTGTGGGACAGGGAGGCTACGAGCAGTACTTC

abundance: -
j_gene: TRBJ2-1
v_gene: TRBV7-6
d_gene: -
CDR3aa: CASSYSLRASAYNEQFF
CDR3nt: TGTGCCAGCAGCTACAGCTTGAGGGCGTCCGCCTACAATGAGCAGTTCTTC

abundance: -
j_gene: TRBJ1-2
v_gene: TRBV6-6
d_gene: -
CDR3aa: CASSPGHRSVNNYGYTF
CDR3nt: TGTGCCAGCAGTCCCGGGCACAGGTCCGTCAATAACTATGGCTACACCTTC

abundance: -
j_gene: TRBJ2-2
v_gene: TRBV7-9
d_gene: -
CDR3aa: CASSQGPRGGELFF
CDR3nt: TGTGCCAGCAGCCAGGGCCCTCGAGGCGGGGAGCTGTTTTTT

abundance: -
j_gene: TRBJ2-6
v_gene: TRBV27
d_gene: TRBD1
CDR3aa: CASSPSGGGGANVLTF
CDR3nt: TGTGCCAGCAGTCCCTCAGGGGGTGGTGGGGCCAACGTCCTGACTTTC

abundance: -
j_gene: TRBJ2-1
v_gene: TRBV5-1
d_gene: TRBD1
CDR3aa: CASSEGTVKSFEQFF
CDR3nt: TGCGCCAGTTCAGAGGGGACAGTAAAGTCCTTTGAGCAGTTCTTC

abundance: -
j_gene: TRBJ2-3
v_gene: TRBV2
d_gene: TRBD2
CDR3aa: CASSVPIAGGPADTQYF
CDR3nt: TGTGCCAGCAGTGTACCAATTGCGGGGGGGCCCGCAGATACGCAGTATTTT

abundance: few
j_gene: TRBJ1-2
v_gene: TRBV7-9
d_gene: -
CDR3aa: CASSSGGHSGYTF
CDR3nt: TGTGCCAGCAGCTCGGGGGGGCACTCTGGCTACACCTTC

abundance: -
j_gene: TRBJ2-3
v_gene: TRBV7-9
d_gene: TRBD1
CDR3aa: CASSRGQGGSADTQYF
CDR3nt: TGTGCCAGCAGCCGGGGACAGGGAGGGTCGGCAGATACGCAGTATTTT

abundance: once
j_gene: TRBJ2-5
v_gene: TRBV5-1
d_gene: -
CDR3aa: CASSSEGAPDKETQYF
CDR3nt: TGCGCCAGCAGCTCGGAAGGTGCCCCGGACAAAGAGACCCAGTACTTC

abundance: -
j_gene: TRBJ1-5
v_gene: TRBV6-1
d_gene: -
CDR3aa: CASSESIQGLGQPQHF
CDR3nt: TGTGCCAGCAGTGAGTCCATACAGGGCCTGGGTCAGCCCCAGCATTTT

abundance: -
j_gene: TRBJ1-5
v_gene: TRBV24-1
d_gene: TRBD1
CDR3aa: CASSGQGPSNQPQHF
CDR3nt: TGTGCCAGCTCGGGACAGGGGCCTAGCAATCAGCCCCAGCATTTT

abundance: -
j_gene: TRBJ1-1
v_gene: TRBV6-5
d_gene: -
CDR3aa: CASLTPGSGAFF
CDR3nt: TGTGCCAGCCTTACCCCGGGTTCTGGAGCTTTCTTT

abundance: -
j_gene: TRBJ2-5
v_gene: TRBV3-1/TRBV3-2
d_gene: TRBD2
CDR3aa: CASSQRLAEETQYF
CDR3nt: TGTGCCAGCAGCCAAAGACTAGCGGAAGAGACCCAGTACTTC

abundance: -
j_gene: TRBJ2-2
v_gene: TRBV14
d_gene: TRBD2
CDR3aa: CASSQDVTSGSTGELFF
CDR3nt: TGTGCCAGCAGCCAAGATGTAACTAGCGGGAGTACCGGGGAGCTGTTTTTT

abundance: -
j_gene: TRBJ2-2
v_gene: TRBV11-2
d_gene: -
CDR3aa: CASSLASSSFGELFF
CDR3nt: TGTGCCAGCAGCTTAGCCAGCAGTAGCTTCGGGGAGCTGTTTTTT

abundance: -
j_gene: TRBJ1-5
v_gene: TRBV5-1
d_gene: -
CDR3aa: CASSLDVGVGLPQHF
CDR3nt: TGCGCCAGCAGCTTGGACGTAGGGGTGGGACTGCCCCAGCATTTT

abundance: -
j_gene: TRBJ1-2
v_gene: TRBV5-8
d_gene: -
CDR3aa: CASSLVETPIFGYGYTF
CDR3nt: TGTGCCAGCAGCTTGGTCGAGACACCCATTTTTGGCTATGGCTACACCTTC

abundance: -
j_gene: TRBJ2-3
v_gene: TRBV7-3
d_gene: -
CDR3aa: CASSFAGPGQDTQYF
CDR3nt: TGTGCCAGCAGTTTCGCGGGCCCCGGGCAGGATACGCAGTATTTT

abundance: -
j_gene: TRBJ1-2
v_gene: TRBV29-1
d_gene: TRBD1
CDR3aa: CSVERGQGAYGYTF
CDR3nt: TGCAGCGTTGAGAGAGGACAGGGGGCTTATGGCTACACCTTC

abundance: -
j_gene: TRBJ2-2
v_gene: TRBV5-1
d_gene: -
CDR3aa: CASSLAAGTNTGELFF
CDR3nt: TGCGCCAGCAGCTTAGCGGCGGGCACGAACACCGGGGAGCTGTTTTTT

abundance: -
j_gene: TRBJ2-5
v_gene: TRBV5-1
d_gene: TRBD1
CDR3aa: CASSRGQGAGETQYF
CDR3nt: TGCGCCAGCAGCAGGGGACAGGGGGCCGGTGAGACCCAGTACTTC

abundance: -
j_gene: TRBJ2-2
v_gene: TRBV28
d_gene: TRBD1
CDR3aa: CASSTPRTGITGELFF
CDR3nt: TGTGCCAGCAGTACCCCGCGGACAGGGATCACCGGGGAGCTGTTTTTT